The text below deals with one T cell receptor beta chain. Its antigen is currently unknown. 60 Vbeta and 13 Jbeta primers were used in PCR. Repertoires were generated with immunoSEQ multiplex PCR, while TCRdb's copy carries only in-frame clones and drops some. Of around 130,000 clones in the sample, around 79% were seen once. The record originates from a study of cytomegalovirus exposure and HLA in healthy donors. CDR3 length equals 13 residues. Per the germline V gene, CDR1 is MNHNS and CDR2 is SASEGT. The V gene lost 2 bases and the J gene lost 7 bases, with 9 bases spanning the gap. General observations from the study: Later analysis placed DRB1 highest and HLA-C lowest in TCR association rates, which differed by HLA locus.

The chain couples TRBV6-1 to TRBJ1-5; no reliable D call. The specimen was PBMCs. The sequence was collected from a woman between 35 and 50 years old in good health and CMV-seropositive. In nucleotides, the CDR3 is TGTGCCAGCAGTGAACGGGTTGGGCAGCCCCAGCATTTT. Protein sequence: CASSERVGQPQHF.